The clone carrying this T cell receptor (beta chain) is medium-sized. Its antigen is as yet unknown. This sample stems from a study of early T cells in non-severe SARS-CoV-2 infection. Study-level points and caveats: Clonotype matching in VDJdb favored anti-spike CD8 responses and did not capture private and CD4 specificities.

Germline V CDR1 and CDR2: SNHLY, FYNNEI. J lost 7 bases, V lost 1 base, and 7 bases had no gene match. The CDR3 runs 17 residues. Individual cDNA molecules carried attached unique molecular identifiers. One entry per CDR3 protein results from TCRdb running MiXCR on the 5' RACE reads. This sample has approximately 49,000 distinct CDR3 sequences, with over 9.5% found just once. The TCR sequence derives from an adult who was a healthcare worker with PCR-confirmed SARS-CoV-2 infection or an uninfected control (not recorded which). This sequence joins TRBV2 and TRBJ2-1, with 13 bases matching TRBD2. Specimen: whole blood. CDR3 sequence reads: CASSEETLAGGGNEQFF. CDR3 DNA: TGTGCCAGCAGTGAAGAGACACTAGCGGGAGGGGGGAATGAGCAGTTCTTC.